The rows below give T cell receptor beta chains drawn from one sample of a study of T cells after yellow fever vaccination. From the 5' RACE reads, TCRdb called clonotypes with MiXCR, one entry per CDR3 protein. This table holds roughly 240,000 distinct CDR3 sequences, over 6.5% found once. The sequencing used CD4+ T cells sorted from PBMCs, collected on the day of the yellow fever booster vaccination. Receptors originate from a young man who received the YFV17D yellow fever vaccine. The CDR3 runs from the conserved cysteine through the conserved F or W. D genes are given only for firm matches. Part of the rows lack a size; the others show once, few, many or a class for expanded clones.

TGTGCCAGCTCACCATCGGTGGGAGATACGCAGTATTTT	CASSPSVGDTQYF	.	TRBJ2-3	.	TRBV18
TGTGCCAGCAGTTTAGGAGGACTAGCGGCCTACGAGCAGTACTTC	CASSLGGLAAYEQYF	TRBD2	TRBJ2-7	many	TRBV12-3/TRBV12-4
TGTGCCAGCACCCGTGGCCCCCCGGAAAGCTCTGGGGCCAACGTCCTGACTTTC	CASTRGPPESSGANVLTF	.	TRBJ2-6	many	TRBV21-1
TGCTGTGCTCCGAGCGCCGGGACCCTCGGCCCTCTAAATACGCAGTATTTT	CCAPSAGTLGPLNTQYF	.	TRBJ2-3	.	TRBV20-1
TGTGCCAGCAGCTACAACGGGACAGGGAAGATTACTCACAATGAGCAGTTCTTC	CASSYNGTGKITHNEQFF	TRBD1	TRBJ2-1	few	TRBV7-8
TGCAGTGCTGACTACTCAGGGGGCAAGGCTGAAGCTTTCTTT	CSADYSGGKAEAFF	TRBD1	TRBJ1-1	few	TRBV20-1
TGTGCCAGCAGCCCCCGCCAGGGGAATGGCGATGAGCAGTTCTTC	CASSPRQGNGDEQFF	.	TRBJ2-1	.	TRBV9
TGCAGTGCTAATGAGGTAGCCGTGTCCCAAAAGACCCAGTACTTC	CSANEVAVSQKTQYF	.	TRBJ2-5	few	TRBV20-1
TGTGCCAGCAGTCCCTCACAGGTTTGGTCACCCCTCCACTTT	CASSPSQVWSPLHF	.	TRBJ1-6	.	TRBV7-2
TGTGCCACCAGCCCGCCGGGGGGGCAGTACTTC	CATSPPGGQYF	TRBD2	TRBJ2-7	.	TRBV15
TGTGCCAGCTCATCGAACAGGGGACTGCATGAGCAGTTCTTC	CASSSNRGLHEQFF	.	TRBJ2-1	few	TRBV18
TGCGCCAGCAGCCAAGATGAGACAACGAACACTGAAGCTTTCTTT	CASSQDETTNTEAFF	.	TRBJ1-1	few	TRBV4-3
TGTGCCAGCAGCACTAGCGGGACCCGGGCCACCGGGGAGCTGTTTTTT	CASSTSGTRATGELFF	TRBD2	TRBJ2-2	.	TRBV7-3
TGTGCCAGCTCCGACCAAGGGCATTCCTCCTACGAGCAGTACTTC	CASSDQGHSSYEQYF	.	TRBJ2-7	.	TRBV18
TGCAGTGCTAGAATCATACGGACAGGGGGTTTTTATGGCTACACCTTC	CSARIIRTGGFYGYTF	TRBD1	TRBJ1-2	few	TRBV20-1
TGTGCCATCAGTGAGTCGACCGCATCCCTCACAGATACGCAGTATTTT	CAISESTASLTDTQYF	.	TRBJ2-3	.	TRBV10-3
TGCGCCAGCAGCCAAGACTCAACAGGGGGCGTCGAGCAGTACTTC	CASSQDSTGGVEQYF	TRBD1	TRBJ2-7	many	TRBV4-3
TGCGCCAGCAGCTTGGGTCAAGGGGCCCCCTACGAGCAGTACTTC	CASSLGQGAPYEQYF	.	TRBJ2-7	few	TRBV5-1
TGTGCCAGCAGCGTATCGGCGGGAATCACAGATACGCAGTATTTT	CASSVSAGITDTQYF	.	TRBJ2-3	many	TRBV9
TGTGCCACCAGCATTAGGGTAGATGAAACCGGGGAGCTGTTTTTT	CATSIRVDETGELFF	.	TRBJ2-2	many	TRBV15
TGTGCCAGCGGAAACGGGACAGGGATGGTAGATGAGCAGTTCTTC	CASGNGTGMVDEQFF	TRBD1	TRBJ2-1	many	TRBV27
TGTGCCAGCTCACCCGGCGGGAACTACGAGCAGTACTTC	CASSPGGNYEQYF	.	TRBJ2-7	many	TRBV18
TGCGCCAGCAGCGCAATATTGGGTGGGGCCAACGTCCTGACTTTC	CASSAILGGANVLTF	.	TRBJ2-6	few	TRBV5-1
TGTGCCAGTAGAGGCAGGGGAGCTTACGAGCAGTACTTC	CASRGRGAYEQYF	.	TRBJ2-7	many	TRBV19
TGTGCCATCAGTGGGATTAACCACAATGAGCAGTTCTTC	CAISGINHNEQFF	.	TRBJ2-1	.	TRBV10-3
TGCGCCAGCAGCCAAGATCGGGCAGCAGTCGAGCAGTACTTC	CASSQDRAAVEQYF	.	TRBJ2-7	many	TRBV4-3
TGTGCCAGCAGCCATGAGAGCTCCTACAATGAGCAGTTCTTC	CASSHESSYNEQFF	.	TRBJ2-1	.	TRBV3-1
TGTGCCAGCTCACCCAAGGGGACAGATTCCTACAATGAGCAGTTCTTC	CASSPKGTDSYNEQFF	TRBD1	TRBJ2-1	.	TRBV18
TGTGCCAGCAAACTATCCCGGCTAGCCCCCTACGAGCAGTACTTC	CASKLSRLAPYEQYF	.	TRBJ2-7	.	TRBV6-2/TRBV6-3
TGTGCCAGCAGCTTAGGTCTAGCTTGGCAAGAGACCCAGTACTTC	CASSLGLAWQETQYF	.	TRBJ2-5	few	TRBV7-2
TGCAGTGCTAGTATCCCCCAACTAGCTGCCTACGAGCAGTACTTC	CSASIPQLAAYEQYF	.	TRBJ2-7	many	TRBV20-1
TGCAGTGCGAAGGGAGTTATAGATACGCAGTATTTT	CSAKGVIDTQYF	.	TRBJ2-3	few	TRBV20-1
TGCGCCAGCAGCTTGCAAGGTCCCTCCTACAATGAGCAGTTCTTC	CASSLQGPSYNEQFF	.	TRBJ2-1	many	TRBV5-1
TGTGCCAGCGGGGAATGGGGCGGTAGCACAGATACGCAGTATTTT	CASGEWGGSTDTQYF	.	TRBJ2-3	many	TRBV12-3/TRBV12-4
TGTGCCAGCAGCTTCCGACTAGCGGGACTGGATACGCAGTATTTT	CASSFRLAGLDTQYF	TRBD2	TRBJ2-3	many	TRBV7-2
TGTGCCAGCAGCGCCTCCGGGGGCGGTGAAAAACTGTTTTTT	CASSASGGGEKLFF	.	TRBJ1-4	.	TRBV5-4
TGTGCCAGCAGCTGGGGTGTCCGGACTGAAGCTTTCTTT	CASSWGVRTEAFF	.	TRBJ1-1	many	TRBV7-9
TGCAGTGCTAGGCTGGTAGCGGGCCTCCCGGGAACCCAGTACTTC	CSARLVAGLPGTQYF	TRBD2	TRBJ2-5	.	TRBV20-1
TGCGCCAGCAGCCAAGGGTGGGGAACTACTGGAAACACCATATATTTT	CASSQGWGTTGNTIYF	.	TRBJ1-3	.	TRBV4-3
TGTGCCAGCTCACCTGGGGCGGGCAATCAGCCCCAGCATTTT	CASSPGAGNQPQHF	.	TRBJ1-5	.	TRBV18
TGCGCCAGCATGCAAGGTACCCAAGAGACCCAGTACTTC	CASMQGTQETQYF	.	TRBJ2-5	many	TRBV5-1
TGTGCCAGCAGGCCGCGGACGGACAATGAGCAGTTCTTC	CASRPRTDNEQFF	.	TRBJ2-1	few	TRBV12-3/TRBV12-4
TGTGCCAGCAGCTTAGTACAGGGGCCAGGGGGCGGATATGGCTACACCTTC	CASSLVQGPGGGYGYTF	TRBD1	TRBJ1-2	few	TRBV7-2
TGTGCCAGCAGCTTAGGGGCTGAGCAGTTCTTC	CASSLGAEQFF	.	TRBJ2-1	many	TRBV7-9
TGCGCCAGCTCGTTGGCTAGCGGGGGGGACACCGGGGAGCTGTTTTTT	CASSLASGGDTGELFF	TRBD2	TRBJ2-2	.	TRBV10-1
TGTGCCAGCGCAAGTTCCCGGGCCTTTGGTGAGCAGTTCTTC	CASASSRAFGEQFF	.	TRBJ2-1	.	TRBV11-2
TGCGCCAGCAGCCAAGCGATTTCAGTGAATTCACCCCTCCACTTT	CASSQAISVNSPLHF	.	TRBJ1-6	few	TRBV4-3
TGCGCCAGCAGCTTCGGGACTACAGCTTACAATGAGCAGTTCTTC	CASSFGTTAYNEQFF	TRBD2	TRBJ2-1	.	TRBV5-1
TGCGCCAGCAGCCAAGATTGGCTGAACTCCTACGAGCAGTACTTC	CASSQDWLNSYEQYF	.	TRBJ2-7	.	TRBV4-3
TGTGCCAGCAGCTTCGGCGGGAGGGTCGGCGACGAGCAGTACTTC	CASSFGGRVGDEQYF	TRBD2	TRBJ2-7	.	TRBV7-9
TGCTGTGCTAGAGATCCTACCGGGACTAGCGTACGCAATGAGCAGTTCTTC	CCARDPTGTSVRNEQFF	TRBD2	TRBJ2-1	.	TRBV20-1
TGTGCCAGCAGTCGGACTAGCGGGATGAGCACAGATACGCAGTATTTT	CASSRTSGMSTDTQYF	TRBD2	TRBJ2-3	few	TRBV7-2